One sample yielded the 20 T cell receptor beta chains listed below, sequenced in a study of T cell changes during pregnancy in multiple sclerosis. Sequenced by immunoSEQ multiplex PCR; TCRdb stores in-frame clones only, minus some. The table has 65,000 to 95,000 clones, 70% to 90% seen once; the top ten hold 1.9%. The source material was peripheral blood, sampled before pregnancy. The origin of the receptors is a female donor with multiple sclerosis, enrolled in a pregnancy study.

As concerns this clone: The same CDR3 also results from other DNA sequences found in this sample. This chain connects TRBV2 to TRBJ2-3; 8 bases match TRBD2. Germline V gene sequence: CDR1 SNHLY, CDR2 FYNNEI. The CDR3 runs 14 residues. The J segment lost 1 base and the V segment lost 5 bases, leaving 2 bases of the junction unmatched. The CDR3 loop reads CASSPGGGTDTQYF. CDR3 sequence (DNA): TGTGCCAGCAGTCCGGGGGGGGGCACAGATACGCAGTATTTT.

V gene TRBV7-2 combines with J gene TRBJ1-1; TRBD1 might be the D (5 bases). V dropped 4 bases and J dropped 1 base, with 25 bases sitting between them. This CDR3 contains 19 residues. Germline CDR1 is SGHTA and CDR2 is FQGNSA. The CDR3 sequence is CASSWTPTPGLVKNTEAFF. The CDR3 DNA reads TGTGCCAGCAGCTGGACACCAACACCGGGACTCGTCAAGAACACTGAAGCTTTCTTT.

DNA of the CDR3: TGTGCCAGCAGCTTAGTACAGGGGAACACTGAAGCTTTCTTT. Translation gives CASSLVQGNTEAFF. The rearrangement links TRBV7-9 to TRBJ1-1; TRBD1 might be the D (6 bases). The germline V gene encodes CDR1 SEHNR and CDR2 FQNEAQ (reference sequence). V was pared by 1 base and J by 1 base, with 7 bases between. The CDR3 has 14 amino acids. Together with reference TRBV7-9 and TRBJ1-1, the CDR3 gives the full variable domain: DTGVSQNPRHKITKRGQNVTFRCDPISEHNRLYWYRQTLGQGPEFLTYFQNEAQLEKSRLLSDRFSAERPKGSFSTLEIQRTEQGDSAMYLCASSLVQGNTEAFFGQGTRLTVV.

The genes are TRBV7-6 and TRBJ1-1; TRBD1 might be the D (5 bases). The CDR3 loop spans 14 amino acids. The V gene's germline CDR1 is SGHVS and CDR2 FNYEAQ. V lost 5 bases, J lost 3 bases, and 13 bases lay in between. The CDR3 nucleotides read TGTGCCAGCAGCCCAGGGTGGAGCGACACTGAAGCTTTCTTT. Translating gives CASSPGWSDTEAFF. Based on the CDR3 plus reference TRBV7-6 and TRBJ1-1, the full variable domain is GAGVSQSPRYKVTKRGQDVALRCDPISGHVSLYWYRQALGQGPEFLTYFNYEAQQDKSGLPNDRFSAERPEGSISTLTIQRTEQRDSAMYRCASSPGWSDTEAFFGQGTRLTVV.

This chain links TRBV9 with TRBJ1-1; possible D gene TRBD1, 5 bases. The CDR3 runs 14 residues. The V gene's germline CDR1 is SGDLS and CDR2 YYNGEE. Between the trimmed V and J ends, which lost 1 base and 1 base, there was a span of 8 bases. In DNA form, the CDR3 reads TGTGCCAGCAGCGTACAGGGAAAGAACACTGAAGCTTTCTTT. Encoded protein: CASSVQGKNTEAFF. Filled out from reference TRBV9 and TRBJ1-1, the complete variable domain reads DSGVTQTPKHLITATGQRVTLRCSPRSGDLSVYWYQQSLDQGLQFLIQYYNGEERAKGNILERFSAQQFPDLHSELNLSSLELGDSALYFCASSVQGKNTEAFFGQGTRLTVV.

This CDR3 is CASSPEGSGLLFF. The CDR3 DNA follows: TGCGCCAGCAGCCCGGAGGGGAGTGGTTTGCTGTTTTTT. J is TRBJ1-4 and V is TRBV5-1; D may be TRBD1 (5 bases). Trimming shortened V by 4 bases and J by 14 bases, and 18 bases separated the two germline ends. This CDR3 region has 13 residues. Germline loops: CDR1 SGHRS, CDR2 YFSETQ.

A few counts support this clone. The gene calls are TRBV6-4 and TRBJ2-2; no reliable D call. CDR3 length: 13 amino acids. The V gene lost 3 bases and the J gene lost 6 bases, with 8 bases spanning the gap. Germline CDR1 is MRHNA and CDR2 is SNTAGT. The CDR3 DNA sequence: TGTGCCAGCAGTGAACCTCCGGCCGGGGAGCTGTTTTTT. Translation gives CASSEPPAGELFF.

This chain uses TRBV7-9 with TRBJ2-2; 7 bases are shared with TRBD1. The V gene's germline CDR1 is SEHNR and CDR2 FQNEAQ (reference sequence). V lost 7 bases and J lost 1; bases outside the gene matches: 6. The CDR3 is 15 residues long. The DNA for the CDR3 is TGTGCCAGCATCAACCGGGACAGGAACACCGGGGAGCTGTTTTTT. This sequence encodes CASINRDRNTGELFF.

Concerning this clone: Other DNA sequences in this sample translate to the same CDR3. V gene TRBV5-1 combines with J gene TRBJ2-5, with 8 positions matching TRBD1. Trimming removed 4 bases from V and 1 base from J; junction bases left unmatched: 3. This CDR3 comprises 14 residues. Per germline, CDR1 SGHRS and CDR2 YFSETQ. The CDR3 nucleotides are TGCGCCAGCAGCCGTCAGGGGGCCCAAGAGACCCAGTACTTC. It is translated as CASSRQGAQETQYF.

The rearrangement joins TRBV6-6 to TRBJ2-1; 9 bases map to TRBD2. The CDR3 length is 16 residues. V shed 6 bases and J 5 bases; nucleotides not matched to a gene: 11. CDR1 MNHNY and CDR2 SVGAGI come from the germline V gene (reference sequence). CDR3 sequence: CASRLRASGEHNEQFF. The DNA of the CDR3 is TGTGCCAGCAGGCTAAGGGCTAGCGGGGAGCACAATGAGCAGTTCTTC.

This chain uses TRBV28 with TRBJ2-5; perhaps TRBD2 as D (7 bases). V was shortened by 5 bases and J by 5 bases, with 18 bases between the two germline ends. The CDR3 runs 15 residues. Germline V gene sequence: CDR1 MDHEN, CDR2 SYDVKM. The CDR3 sequence: CASSHPREGDETQYF. The CDR3 nucleotides read TGTGCCAGCAGTCACCCAAGGGAGGGGGACGAGACCCAGTACTTC.

The J gene is TRBJ1-3, the V gene TRBV11-2, with TRBD1 as a possible D gene (5 bases). V was shortened by 5 bases and J by 4 bases, with 9 bases between the two germline ends. The CDR3 spans 13 residues. Germline values: CDR1 SGHAT, CDR2 FQNNGV. In nucleotides, the CDR3 is TGTGCCAGCAGCCGGGGGGACGGAAACACCATATATTTT. The encoded protein is CASSRGDGNTIYF.

This clone was observed at least ten times. The chain combines TRBV2 with TRBJ1-2; D is ambiguous. CDR3 size: 11 residues. Germline lookup yields CDR1 SNHLY and CDR2 FYNNEI. Trimming left V 6 bases short and J 8 bases short, with 10 bases between. This CDR3 reads CASSRSNGYTF. As DNA, the CDR3 is TGTGCCAGCAGCCGCAGTAACGGCTACACCTTC.

The genes are TRBV9 and TRBJ1-1; possibly TRBD1 for D (5 bases). CDR3 length: 13 amino acids. V was cut by 0 bases and J by 7 bases, with 10 bases left in between. CDR1 SGDLS and CDR2 YYNGEE come from the germline V gene. CDR3 sequence (DNA): TGTGCCAGCAGCGTAGGTCCCGGGGGTGAAGCTTTCTTT. Its protein product is CASSVGPGGEAFF.

Comment on this clone: Within the sample, other DNA sequences also encode this same CDR3. The gene calls are TRBV5-1 and TRBJ1-6, with unresolved D. The CDR3 has 13 amino acids. V lost 0 bases, J lost 10 bases, and 8 bases lay in between. In germline, CDR1 is SGHRS, CDR2 YFSETQ. The DNA of the CDR3 is TGCGCCAGCAGCTTGGCCGGTCGGTCACCCCTCCACTTT. This sequence encodes CASSLAGRSPLHF.

The chain couples TRBV15 to TRBJ2-6; no clear D. The CDR3 is made up of 15 amino acids. In germline, CDR1 is LNHNV, CDR2 YYDKDF (reference sequence). V lost 0 bases and J 2 bases, leaving 5 bases between the germline ends. For the CDR3, the DNA is TGTGCCACCAGCAGAGAAACAACTGGGGCCAACGTCCTGACTTTC. Amino acid sequence: CATSRETTGANVLTF.

V usage is TRBV30 and J usage is TRBJ1-1; D unclear. This CDR3 region has 11 residues. V lost 4 bases and J 5 bases, leaving 8 bases between the germline ends. Germline V gene lookup returns CDR1 GTSNPN and CDR2 SVGIG (reference sequence). Written as DNA, the CDR3 is TGTGCCTGGACGCGTAGAACTGAAGCTTTCTTT. Protein product: CAWTRRTEAFF.

The table lists this clone with a few counts. CDR3 region: CASSLQASKNTGELFF. CDR3 nucleotide sequence: TGTGCCAGCAGCTTACAAGCATCTAAAAACACCGGGGAGCTGTTTTTT. The chain links TRBV7-3 to TRBJ2-2; unclear D gene. The CDR3 extends over 16 amino acids. The germline V gene encodes CDR1 SGHTA and CDR2 FQGTGA. Trimming left V 2 bases short and J 2 bases short, with 12 bases between.

J is TRBJ1-2 and V is TRBV5-1, with 7 bases identical to TRBD1. Germline V gene lookup returns CDR1 SGHRS and CDR2 YFSETQ. V dropped 4 bases and J dropped 5; count of bases not matched to a gene: 8. This CDR3 has 14 amino acids. The CDR3 coding sequence is TGCGCCAGCAGCCTGGGACAGAGCATTTATGGCTACACCTTC. It is translated as CASSLGQSIYGYTF.

This clone was observed at least ten times. The chain is built from TRBV7-3 and TRBJ2-1; 11 bases line up with TRBD2. The CDR3 length is 14 residues. V lost 4 bases and J lost 5; bases outside the gene matches: 1. Germline V gene lookup returns CDR1 SGHTA and CDR2 FQGTGA. The CDR3 bases are TGTGCCAGCAGCTCTAGCGGGGGGCACAATGAGCAGTTCTTC. This translates into CASSSSGGHNEQFF.